This T cell receptor (beta chain) comes out of a study of blood T cell repertoires in COVID-19. Study summary: Donors in the United States, Italy and Spain gave samples during acute or convalescent COVID-19. T cells, B-cell-depleted T cells, or PBMCs supplied cDNA or gDNA.

In the original processing: The assay estimated nucleated cells by amplifying reference gene primers. Profiled with immunoSEQ multiplex PCR; TCRdb holds only in-frame clones, not every one. V and J calls and clone size are given by that table; D and trimming were obtained from the DNA. The data contain some 150,000 clones, about 85% of them singletons. Germline assignment: CDR1 SGHTA and CDR2 FQGNSA. The length of the CDR3 is 13 residues. V was shortened by 0 bases and J by 4 bases, with 6 bases between the two germline ends. Sequencing used peripheral blood. The sequence was collected from a woman aged 40 to 50 with active or convalescent COVID-19. The gene calls are TRBV7-2 and TRBJ1-2, with D uncertain. CDR3 DNA sequence: TGTGCCAGCAGCTTAGCTGGGAGCTATGGCTACACCTTC. Residues: CASSLAGSYGYTF.